Below are 18 T cell receptor beta chains sequenced from a single sample in a study of cytomegalovirus exposure and HLA in healthy donors. Both 60 Vbeta primers and 13 Jbeta primers went into the PCR. The repertoire was sequenced with immunoSEQ multiplex PCR; TCRdb's copy has only in-frame clones and lacks some. Altogether some 170,000 clones are present, around 81% being singletons, with the ten largest covering approximately 13%. Material: PBMCs. The receptors shown here come from a woman aged 50 to 60 in good health and CMV-seronegative.

The chain carries TRBV19 and TRBJ1-5; 9 bases match TRBD1. V lost 1 base and J lost 5; bases outside the gene matches: 3. CDR1 is LNHDA, CDR2 SQIVND, per germline (reference sequence). This CDR3 region has 15 residues. DNA for the CDR3: TGTGCCAGTAGTATAGGGACAGGGGTTCATCAGCCCCAGCATTTT. Protein product: CASSIGTGVHQPQHF.

The V and J genes are TRBV7-8 and TRBJ1-2, with TRBD1 identical over 8 bases. Germline assignment: CDR1 SGHVS and CDR2 FQNEAQ. There are 16 residues in the CDR3. The trim removed 5 bases at V and 4 bases at J, leaving 12 bases unmatched. CDR3 sequence reads: CASSPPLNRGFYGYTF. CDR3 coding DNA: TGTGCCAGCAGCCCCCCTCTTAACAGGGGGTTCTATGGCTACACCTTC. The variable domain in full, completed from reference TRBV7-8 and TRBJ1-2, reads GAGVSQSPRYKVAKRGQDVALRCDPISGHVSLFWYQQALGQGPEFLTYFQNEAQLDKSGLPSDRFFAERPEGSVSTLKIQRTQQEDSAVYLCASSPPLNRGFYGYTFGSGTRLTVV.

The chain is built from TRBV15 and TRBJ2-5; 9 bases match TRBD1. Germline CDR1 LNHNV, CDR2 YYDKDF (reference sequence). This CDR3 has 16 residues. V lost 5 bases, J lost 5 bases, and 12 bases stayed unmatched. CDR3 residues: CATSGRLRTGDETQYF. CDR3 coding DNA: TGTGCCACCAGCGGGCGACTTAGGACAGGGGATGAGACCCAGTACTTC.

The rearrangement joins TRBV7-2 to TRBJ2-5, with 10 bases that match TRBD2. The CDR3 contains 15 residues. Losses at the gene ends were 5 bases for V and 7 bases for J; bases not matched to a gene: 10. CDR1 and CDR2 from the germline V gene are SGHTA and FQGNSA. CDR3: CASSDFSGGRVTQYF. The CDR3 region has the DNA TGTGCCAGCAGCGATTTTAGCGGGGGGCGCGTGACCCAGTACTTC.

The V gene is TRBV27, the J gene TRBJ2-7, with TRBD1 matching 9 bases. The germline gives CDR1 MNHEY, CDR2 SMNVEV (reference sequence). The V gene end was trimmed by 7 bases and the J gene end by 2 bases; junction bases not matched to a gene: 9. The CDR3 is 15 amino acids. CDR3 residues: CASTPGGQGTYEQYF. DNA for the CDR3: TGTGCCAGCACCCCTGGGGGACAGGGAACCTACGAGCAGTACTTC.

This chain links TRBV10-2 with TRBJ2-5, with a tentative D call TRBD1 (5 bases). This CDR3 has 13 residues. The V end lost 10 bases, the J end lost 0 bases, and 12 bases lay between the germline ends. In germline, CDR1 is WSHSY, CDR2 SAAADI. CDR3 bases: TGCGCCACCGTCCGACAGAACCAAGAGACCCAGTACTTC. It encodes CATVRQNQETQYF.

This chain joins TRBV27 and TRBJ2-2, with D maybe TRBD1 (6 bases). CDR1 and CDR2 (germline): MNHEY, SMNVEV (reference sequence). This CDR3 is 16 amino acids long. The ends were cut back, 0 bases at V and 3 bases at J, with 11 bases in the middle. The DNA for the CDR3 is TGTGCCAGCAGTTTATCCCCACAGGGAGACACCGGGGAGCTGTTTTTT. Its translation: CASSLSPQGDTGELFF.

The chain couples TRBV9 to TRBJ2-2, with D maybe TRBD1 (6 bases). V lost 3 bases, J lost 3 bases, and 12 bases lay in between. CDR1 SGDLS and CDR2 YYNGEE come from the germline V gene. This CDR3 region has 15 residues. The CDR3 spells CASSGGQTYTGELFF. In DNA, the CDR3 is TGTGCCAGCAGCGGCGGACAGACCTACACCGGGGAGCTGTTTTTT.

J is TRBJ1-6 and V is TRBV28, with 7 nucleotides matching TRBD1. There are 15 residues in the CDR3. CDR1 MDHEN and CDR2 SYDVKM come from the germline V gene. The trim removed 5 bases at V and 10 bases at J, leaving 11 bases unmatched. The CDR3 region has the DNA TGTGCCAGCAGTCCGCCGGGCAGGGGGGAATCACCCCTCCACTTT. It translates to CASSPPGRGESPLHF.

For the CDR3, the DNA is TGTGCCAGCAGCTTGGCCCAAGCGGTAAACATTCAGTACTTC. Amino acids: CASSLAQAVNIQYF. The chain links TRBV5-5 to TRBJ2-4, with D possibly matching TRBD2 (5 bases). The CDR3 has 14 residues. CDR1 and CDR2 from the germline V gene are SGHKS and YYEKEE (reference sequence). The V end was cut by 0 bases, the J end by 6 bases, with 10 bases between. Variable domain in full (rest from reference TRBV5-5 and TRBJ2-4): DAGVTQSPTHLIKTRGQQVTLRCSPISGHKSVSWYQQVLGQGPQFIFQYYEKEERGRGNFPDRFSARQFPNYSSELNVNALLLGDSALYLCASSLAQAVNIQYFGAGTRLSVL.

The chain couples TRBV5-4 to TRBJ2-3, with 8 bases that match TRBD1. Germline CDR1 SGHNT, CDR2 YYREEE (reference sequence). The V gene end was trimmed by 4 bases and the J gene end by 5 bases; junction bases not matched to a gene: 9. The CDR3 covers 15 residues. In DNA, the CDR3 is TGTGCCAGCAGCCCTAGACAGGGGCGAGGAGATACGCAGTATTTT. Protein sequence: CASSPRQGRGDTQYF.

The chain has TRBV5-1 and TRBJ2-3; D is unclear. The V gene's germline CDR1 is SGHRS and CDR2 YFSETQ. The V end was cut by 4 bases, the J end by 4 bases, with 4 bases between. CDR3 size: 11 residues. In DNA, the CDR3 is TGCGCCAGCAGCGCGGCAGATACGCAGTATTTT. Translated, it gives CASSAADTQYF.

V gene TRBV4-2 combines with J gene TRBJ1-5; D perhaps matches TRBD1 (5 bases). Germline V gene data show CDR1 as LGHNA and CDR2 as YNFKEQ. The CDR3 is made up of 17 amino acids. V lost 4 bases to trimming and J lost 6 bases, with 22 bases between them. The CDR3 coding sequence is TGTGCCAGCAGCCCTTTTAAATCCCAGGGATCAGGTCAGCCCCAGCATTTT. Translated: CASSPFKSQGSGQPQHF.

The chain uses TRBV6-4 and TRBJ2-2; D remains ambiguous. The V gene's germline CDR1 is MRHNA and CDR2 SNTAGT. This CDR3 contains 15 residues. V dropped 3 bases and J dropped 2 bases, with 10 bases sitting between them. The CDR3 DNA is TGTGCCAGCAGTGAAACAGCCTATAACACCGGGGAGCTGTTTTTT. It specifies CASSETAYNTGELFF.

This clone was detected once. This chain joins TRBV5-1 and TRBJ2-1, with 10 bases fitting TRBD1. Germline values: CDR1 SGHRS, CDR2 YFSETQ. The CDR3 loop spans 15 amino acids. J was trimmed by 9 bases and V by 3 bases; bases with no gene match: 9. In DNA, the CDR3 is TGCGCCAGCAGCTCCACCGGGACAGGGGCAGGTGAGCAGTTCTTC. Encoded protein: CASSSTGTGAGEQFF.

V gene TRBV18 combines with J gene TRBJ1-1, with 7 nucleotides matching TRBD1. The germline V gene has CDR1 KGHSH and CDR2 LQKENI. The CDR3 has 14 amino acids. The ends lost 6 bases at V and 2 bases at J; junction bases unmatched: 6. In nucleotides, the CDR3 is TGTGCCAGCTCCCGCGACAGGGTTAACACTGAAGCTTTCTTT. It yields the protein CASSRDRVNTEAFF.

The chain has TRBV7-2 and TRBJ1-3; D gene uncertain. Looked up from germline, CDR1 is SGHTA and CDR2 is FQGNSA. Trimming took 6 bases from V and 4 from J, leaving 10 bases between them. The CDR3 is made up of 13 amino acids. CDR3 residues: CASRTPGGNTIYF. Written as DNA, the CDR3 is TGTGCCAGCAGGACCCCGGGAGGAAACACCATATATTTT.

This rearrangement joins TRBV9 to TRBJ1-1, with 8 bases lining up with TRBD1. The V gene's germline CDR1 is SGDLS and CDR2 YYNGEE. Germline trimming cut 4 bases from V and 5 bases from J; bases unmatched to any gene: 4. There are 13 residues in the CDR3. The CDR3 DNA sequence: TGTGCCAGCAGCAGAGACAGGGGTACTGAAGCTTTCTTT. Translation: CASSRDRGTEAFF.